A single T cell receptor beta chain is shown here with its context. The target antigen is unknown. This sample was included in a study of OX40 agonist ivuxolimab in advanced cancers. As for the study in general: While on treatment, patients had intravenous ivuxolimab at 0.01 to 10 mg/kg every 2 weeks. Hepatocellular carcinoma, melanoma, renal cell or head and neck cancer affected the dose-escalation patients.

Study-wide results and limits: With doses of 0.1 to 3.0 mg/kg, CD4+ and CD8+ blood T cells had undergone clonal expansion by week 6.

The method was immunoSEQ multiplex PCR; TCRdb's version includes in-frame clones alone and lacks a portion of them. The table lists around 70,000 clones, around 83% of them singletons. V trimming: 2 bases; J trimming: 0 bases; junction bases outside the gene matches: 10. Per germline, CDR1 SEHNR and CDR2 FQNEAQ (reference sequence). The CDR3 runs to 18 residues. The specimen comprised CD4+ or CD8+ T cells sorted from blood, sampled in a trial of the OX40 agonist ivuxolimab. J is TRBJ1-2 and V is TRBV7-9; 9 bases match TRBD1. The TCR comes from an adult with an advanced solid tumor such as melanoma, head and neck, liver or kidney cancer. The CDR3 sequence is CASSLFAGQGIANYGYTF. The DNA of the CDR3 is TGTGCCAGCAGCTTATTTGCCGGACAGGGGATAGCTAACTATGGCTACACCTTC.